This T cell receptor beta chain was obtained from a study of T cell repertoires in cytomegalovirus infection. Across the whole study: It was the public TCR beta signatures that indicated both CMV infection and matching HLA type. General study results and limits: In two of eight donors, the top clonotype was HLA-C-restricted CMV-specific.

This CDR3 region has 15 residues. The V end was cut by 5 bases, the J end by 5 bases, with 15 bases between. This clonotype showed up many times. Its antigen is undetermined. TCRdb itself ran the reads through MiXCR, one entry per CDR3 protein. Among around 900,000 distinct CDR3 sequences listed, around 32% were seen once. This clonotype originated in a human donor in good health (CMV status not recorded). Some clones in this sample may be carry-over from other donors' samples. The sequencing here drew on cultured CD8+ T cells from PBMCs, taken from culture after CMV antigen stimulation. This chain links TRBV12-3 or TRBV12-4 with TRBJ2-2, with D maybe TRBD1 (6 bases). In nucleotides, the CDR3 is TGTGCCAGCAGTCCCCCAGGGGATTGGACCGGGGAGCTGTTTTTT. It yields the protein CASSPPGDWTGELFF.